These 30 T cell receptor beta chains were sequenced from one sample in a study of T cells in localized non-small cell lung cancer (dated by TCRdb to the early 2020s). Library method: the immunoSEQ multiplex PCR assay. This is the immuneACCESS table as TCRdb keeps it, with only in-frame sequences that have V and J called. A part of the clones is gone; compared with another copy, unresolved V genes explain less than half, and the rest is unexplained. This sample holds about 31,000 clones; nearly 90% were observed only once. Under 13% of the sample comes from the top ten. Sequencing used peripheral blood, obtained before any cancer treatment. These receptors were obtained from a woman aged 40-75 years with stage I lung adenocarcinoma.

The chain couples TRBV7-9 to TRBJ1-1; D possibly corresponds to TRBD1 (6 bases). CDR3 size: 11 residues. Germline-derived CDR1 and CDR2 are SEHNR and FQNEAQ (reference sequence). V dropped 3 bases and J dropped 8 bases, with 7 bases sitting between them. CDR3 amino acids: CASSLGGEAFF. CDR3 DNA: TGTGCCAGCAGCTTGGGGGGCGAAGCTTTCTTT.

This chain links TRBV30 with TRBJ2-1, with unresolved D. V was trimmed by 4 bases and J by 4 bases, leaving 5 bases between them. The CDR3 loop spans 11 amino acids. Germline-derived CDR1 and CDR2 are GTSNPN and SVGIG (reference sequence). CDR3 in DNA: TGTGCCTGGACTACGTACAATGAGCAGTTCTTC. This codes for CAWTTYNEQFF. The full variable domain, rest sourced from reference TRBV30 and TRBJ2-1, is SQTIHQWPATLVQPVGSPLSLECTVEGTSNPNLYWYRQAAGRGLQLLFYSVGIGQISSEVPQNLSASRPQDRQFILSSKKLLLSDSGFYLCAWTTYNEQFFGPGTRLTVL.

This clone occurred once. The rearrangement joins TRBV27 to TRBJ2-5; D remains ambiguous. V shed 0 bases and J shed 4 bases, with 9 bases lying between them. The germline gives CDR1 MNHEY, CDR2 SMNVEV (reference sequence). The CDR3 extends over 14 amino acids. CDR3 sequence reads: CASSLSSPPETQYF. The CDR3 nucleotides are TGTGCCAGCAGTTTATCCAGCCCCCCAGAGACCCAGTACTTC.

The chain employs TRBV2 and TRBJ2-7, with D perhaps given as TRBD1 or TRBD2 (5 bases each). The germline V gene has CDR1 SNHLY and CDR2 FYNNEI. V lost 5 bases and J lost 2, with 13 bases in between. CDR3 length: 14 residues. The CDR3 protein is CASSPGALAYEQYF. In DNA, the CDR3 is TGTGCCAGCAGTCCCGGGGCGCTAGCCTACGAGCAGTACTTC.

J is TRBJ1-1 and V is TRBV27, with TRBD1 matching over 7 bases. Trimming removed 6 bases from V and 0 bases from J; junction bases left unmatched: 7. CDR1 is MNHEY and CDR2 is SMNVEV in the germline V gene (reference sequence). The CDR3 sequence is 15 residues long. For the CDR3, the DNA is TGTGCCAGCAGGGTACAGGGGCGGTTGAACACTGAAGCTTTCTTT. This codes for CASRVQGRLNTEAFF.

The chain uses TRBV9 and TRBJ2-3, with 10 bases fitting TRBD2. Looked up from germline, CDR1 is SGDLS and CDR2 is YYNGEE. J gave up 1 base and V 2 bases, and 10 bases lay outside the gene matches. CDR3 length: 18 residues. CDR3 nucleotides: TGTGCCAGCAGCGTCAGCGGAGGACTAGCGGAGGGCACAGATACGCAGTATTTT. Translation gives CASSVSGGLAEGTDTQYF.

V is TRBV2 and J is TRBJ2-5; TRBD1 or TRBD2 may be the D gene (5 bases each). Per germline, CDR1 SNHLY and CDR2 FYNNEI. The V and J ends lost 7 bases and 0 bases respectively, with 12 bases between them. The CDR3 has 14 residues. CDR3 sequence: CASIEGPHQETQYF. The CDR3, as DNA: TGTGCCAGCATTGAGGGGCCTCACCAAGAGACCCAGTACTTC.

This chain uses TRBV28 with TRBJ2-5; TRBD2 aligns across 8 bases. This CDR3 region has 17 residues. Per germline, CDR1 MDHEN and CDR2 SYDVKM. The junction had 13 bases not matched to a gene; V was cut back by 3 bases and J by 4 bases. CDR3 in DNA: TGTGCCAGCAGTTTTCTTGGCGGACTAGCTCGCGGAGAGACCCAGTACTTC. Translating gives CASSFLGGLARGETQYF.

J is TRBJ1-5 and V is TRBV6-6; TRBD1 matches 9 bases. This CDR3 spans 14 amino acids. V shed 5 bases, J shed 7 bases, and the junction held 6 bases outside the gene matches. The germline V gene has CDR1 MNHNY and CDR2 SVGAGI (reference sequence). CDR3 region: CASSRTGVNQPQHF. CDR3 bases: TGTGCCAGCAGTAGGACAGGGGTGAACCAGCCCCAGCATTTT.

This chain connects TRBV10-2 to TRBJ2-6; 11 positions agree with TRBD1. This CDR3 is built from 16 residues. The ends lost 4 bases at V and 3 bases at J; junction bases unmatched: 2. CDR1 is WSHSY and CDR2 is SAAADI in the germline V gene. The CDR3 coding sequence is TGCGCCAGCAGTGGGACAGGGGGCAGTGGGGCCAACGTCCTGACTTTC. As protein: CASSGTGGSGANVLTF.

This clone was counted once. The V call is TRBV5-1, the J call TRBJ1-2; 7 bases line up with TRBD1. The CDR3 extends over 13 amino acids. The V segment lost 4 bases and the J segment 6 bases; nucleotides outside the gene matches: 6. CDR1 SGHRS and CDR2 YFSETQ come from the germline V gene. This CDR3 reads CASSREGADGYTF. CDR3 nucleotide sequence: TGCGCCAGCAGCCGAGAGGGGGCCGATGGCTACACCTTC. The full variable domain, completed using reference TRBV5-1 and TRBJ1-2, is KAGVTQTPRYLIKTRGQQVTLSCSPISGHRSVSWYQQTPGQGLQFLFEYFSETQRNKGNFPGRFSGRQFSNSRSEMNVSTLELGDSALYLCASSREGADGYTFGSGTRLTVV.

The rearrangement links TRBV4-1 to TRBJ2-6; D is ambiguous. Germline assignment: CDR1 MGHRA and CDR2 YSYEKL. Trimming removed 0 bases at V and 0 bases at J, with 12 bases between. The CDR3 consists of 18 residues. CDR3 residues: CASSQDRVPLSGANVLTF. In DNA form, the CDR3 reads TGCGCCAGCAGCCAAGATCGTGTCCCCCTCTCTGGGGCCAACGTCCTGACTTTC.

This clone has a single count. This chain connects TRBV5-8 to TRBJ1-5; perhaps TRBD1 as D (5 bases). The CDR3 runs to 15 residues. Trimming shortened V by 5 bases and J by 1 base, and 13 bases separated the two germline ends. The V gene's germline CDR1 is SGHTS and CDR2 YDEGEE. DNA of the CDR3: TGTGCCAGCAGGTATGACAGCGGAAGCAATCAGCCCCAGCATTTT. Amino acids: CASRYDSGSNQPQHF.

The V call is TRBV6-5, the J call TRBJ2-7; TRBD2 aligns across 8 bases. V lost 0 bases, J lost 12 bases, and 7 bases stayed unmatched. Germline assignment: CDR1 MNHEY and CDR2 SVGAGI. The CDR3 runs to 13 residues. CDR3 region: CASSYSRLAGRYF. CDR3 bases: TGTGCCAGCAGTTACTCGAGGTTAGCGGGGAGGTACTTC.

V and J are TRBV2 and TRBJ2-7, with TRBD2 matching over 7 bases. In germline, CDR1 is SNHLY, CDR2 FYNNEI. V trimming: 2 bases; J trimming: 5 bases; junction bases outside the gene matches: 9. This CDR3 comprises 15 residues. The CDR3 is CASSESELARNEQYF. CDR3 coding DNA: TGTGCCAGCAGTGAATCCGAACTAGCGAGGAACGAGCAGTACTTC.

As to this clone: A read error may account for a junction end that differs from germline. The chain recombines TRBV5-6 with TRBJ2-5; maybe TRBD2 (5 bases). The germline CDR1 and CDR2 sequences are SGHDT and YYEEEE. This CDR3 contains 13 residues. CDR3 DNA sequence: TGTGCCAGCAGCAGTACCCTCACTAGAAGTCAGCACTTC. Encoded protein: CASSSTLTRSQHF.

The chain is built from TRBV28 and TRBJ2-6; D call uncertain. This CDR3 comprises 16 residues. V was trimmed by 5 bases and J by 0 bases, leaving 11 bases between them. Germline V gives CDR1 MDHEN, CDR2 SYDVKM. DNA of the CDR3: TGTGCCAGCAGTAAACCCGCCGCCTCTGGGGCCAACGTCCTGACTTTC. Translating it yields CASSKPAASGANVLTF. Drawing the rest from reference TRBV28 and TRBJ2-6, the complete variable domain is DVKVTQSSRYLVKRTGEKVFLECVQDMDHENMFWYRQDPGLGLRLIYFSYDVKMKEKGDIPEGYSVSREKKERFSLILESASTNQTSMYLCASSKPAASGANVLTFGAGSRLTVL.

J is TRBJ2-1 and V is TRBV14; a possible D gene is TRBD2 (5 bases). Trimming pared 0 bases from V and 8 bases from J, leaving 17 bases between. The CDR3 length is 16 residues. The germline gives CDR1 SGHDN, CDR2 FVKESK. Here the CDR3 reads CASSQDSSGRVYEQFF. DNA of the CDR3: TGTGCCAGCAGCCAAGATAGCAGCGGTCGGGTCTATGAGCAGTTCTTC.

The chain carries TRBV7-2 and TRBJ1-4; a weak D match, TRBD1 (6 bases). Germline CDR1 and CDR2: SGHTA and FQGNSA. The germline V and J ends were trimmed by 4 bases and 2 bases, with 11 bases remaining between them. The CDR3 sequence is 15 residues long. The CDR3 sequence: CASSSGGYTNEKLFF. Here the CDR3 DNA reads TGTGCCAGCAGCTCCGGGGGCTATACTAATGAAAAACTGTTTTTT. The full variable domain, completed using reference TRBV7-2 and TRBJ1-4, is GAGVSQSPSNKVTEKGKDVELRCDPISGHTALYWYRQSLGQGLEFLIYFQGNSAPDKSGLPSDRFSAERTGGSVSTLTIQRTQQEDSAVYLCASSSGGYTNEKLFFGSGTQLSVL.

The chain employs TRBV28 and TRBJ1-2; 7 bases fit TRBD1. V dropped 6 bases and J dropped 6; count of bases not matched to a gene: 10. CDR1 and CDR2 from the germline V gene are MDHEN and SYDVKM. The CDR3 has 14 amino acids. This chain's CDR3 is CASRLTGVGHGYTF. The CDR3, as DNA: TGTGCCAGCAGACTAACAGGGGTTGGCCATGGCTACACCTTC.

This chain links TRBV19 with TRBJ2-7; tentatively, D is TRBD1 or TRBD2 (5 bases each). The length of the CDR3 is 13 residues. V dropped 3 bases and J dropped 6 bases, with 12 bases sitting between them. CDR1 is LNHDA, CDR2 SQIVND, per germline (reference sequence). CDR3 nucleotides: TGTGCCAGTAGTATCCCTCCCGGGACCGAGCAGTACTTC. Translated: CASSIPPGTEQYF.

Comment on this clone: Other nucleotide sequences from this sample produce the same CDR3. The chain employs TRBV5-4 and TRBJ1-4, with 8 bases identical to TRBD1. This CDR3 spans 14 amino acids. CDR1 and CDR2 from the germline V gene are SGHNT and YYREEE (reference sequence). The J segment lost 6 bases and the V segment lost 0 bases, leaving 1 base of the junction unmatched. The CDR3 here is CASSLEQGDEKLFF. CDR3 sequence (DNA): TGTGCCAGCAGCTTGGAACAGGGGGATGAAAAACTGTTTTTT.

The gene calls are TRBV11-1 and TRBJ1-1; D uncertain. The CDR3 totals 14 residues. The V gene's germline CDR1 is SGHAT and CDR2 FQDESV (reference sequence). Trimming stripped 3 bases from V and 1 base from J, with 9 bases between. The CDR3 loop is CASSFSRTNTEAFF. The DNA for the CDR3 is TGTGCCAGCAGCTTCAGTCGAACGAACACTGAAGCTTTCTTT.

V usage is TRBV28 and J usage is TRBJ2-3; maybe TRBD1 (6 bases). The CDR3 totals 15 residues. CDR1 MDHEN and CDR2 SYDVKM come from the germline V gene. Trimming stripped 1 base from V and 3 bases from J, with 11 bases between. The CDR3 region has the DNA TGTGCCAGCAGTTTATTCCGGGACAAAACAGATACGCAGTATTTT. Translation gives CASSLFRDKTDTQYF.

The chain uses TRBV18 and TRBJ1-2; D not certain. The CDR3 is made up of 13 amino acids. Germline CDR1 and CDR2: KGHSH and LQKENI. V lost 3 bases and J lost 1, with 6 bases in between. CDR3: CASSPGDNYGYTF. CDR3 nucleotide sequence: TGTGCCAGCTCACCGGGAGATAACTATGGCTACACCTTC.

In this sample, this clone turned up once. V is TRBV7-3 and J is TRBJ2-4; D possibly uses TRBD1 or TRBD2 (5 bases each). Trimming removed 2 bases at V and 10 bases at J, with 12 bases between. Germline V gene data show CDR1 as SGHTA and CDR2 as FQGTGA. CDR3 length equals 13 residues. Written as DNA, the CDR3 is TGTGCCAGCAGCTTAGGGACGGGGAAGATTCAGTACTTC. As protein: CASSLGTGKIQYF.

The V call is TRBV19, the J call TRBJ1-5; 7 bases agree with TRBD1. With V trimmed by 3 bases and J by 5 bases, 13 bases remained unmatched. Germline V gives CDR1 LNHDA, CDR2 SQIVND (reference sequence). The CDR3 is 17 amino acids. The CDR3: CASSIGAHRGGYQPQHF. In nucleotides, the CDR3 is TGTGCCAGTAGTATTGGGGCCCACAGGGGCGGGTATCAGCCCCAGCATTTT.

The gene calls are TRBV6-1 and TRBJ2-6, with no clear D. This CDR3 region has 15 residues. With 3 bases removed from V and 0 bases from J, the gap between germline ends came to 6 bases. Germline loops: CDR1 MNHNS, CDR2 SASEGT. Here the CDR3 DNA reads TGTGCCAGCAGTGAGGCGCGCTCTGGGGCCAACGTCCTGACTTTC. Translation: CASSEARSGANVLTF.

The CDR3 is CASREQGDTQYF. CDR3 DNA sequence: TGTGCCAGCAGGGAACAGGGTGATACGCAGTATTTT. The chain has TRBV28 and TRBJ2-3; D perhaps matches TRBD1 (6 bases). Germline V gene sequence: CDR1 MDHEN, CDR2 SYDVKM. The CDR3 runs 12 residues. V lost 6 bases and J lost 6, with 10 bases in between. The entire variable domain, with the rest obtained from reference TRBV28 and TRBJ2-3, is as follows: DVKVTQSSRYLVKRTGEKVFLECVQDMDHENMFWYRQDPGLGLRLIYFSYDVKMKEKGDIPEGYSVSREKKERFSLILESASTNQTSMYLCASREQGDTQYFGPGTRLTVL.

This chain links TRBV21-1 with TRBJ1-6. TRBV21-1 is listed as a pseudogene. The CDR3 totals 14 residues. CDR3 amino acids: CADRDVSYNSPLHF. The CDR3, as DNA: TGTGCCGACCGGGACGTCTCCTATAATTCACCCCTCCACTTT.